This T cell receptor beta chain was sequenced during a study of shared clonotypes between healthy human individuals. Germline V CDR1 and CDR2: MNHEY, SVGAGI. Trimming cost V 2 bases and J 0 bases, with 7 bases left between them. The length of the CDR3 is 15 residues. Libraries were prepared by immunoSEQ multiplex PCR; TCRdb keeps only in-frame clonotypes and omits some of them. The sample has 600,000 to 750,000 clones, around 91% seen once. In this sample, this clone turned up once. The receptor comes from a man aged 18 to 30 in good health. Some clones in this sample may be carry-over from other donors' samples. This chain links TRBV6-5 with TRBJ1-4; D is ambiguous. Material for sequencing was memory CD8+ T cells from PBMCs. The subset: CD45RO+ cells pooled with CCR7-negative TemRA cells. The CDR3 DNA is TGTGCCAGCAGTTACGCGGCCGCAACTAATGAAAAACTGTTTTTT. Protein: CASSYAAATNEKLFF.